What follows are 14 T cell receptor beta chains derived from one specimen sequenced in a study of response to subunit inactivated influenza vaccine. TCRdb ran MiXCR on the RT-PCR reads and lists one entry per CDR3 protein. The top ten clones hold under 14% of a sample with approximately 700,000 distinct CDR3 sequences, about 15% of them seen once. The starting material was PBMCs from blood, obtained 11 to 12 days after vaccination. The receptor set was obtained from a man in his fifties or sixties who received an inactivated influenza vaccine.

The sample holds a few counts of this clonotype. The chain combines TRBV15 with TRBJ2-5, with D unclear. The CDR3 extends over 12 amino acids. V lost 3 bases, J lost 5 bases, and 7 bases lay in between. CDR1 LNHNV and CDR2 YYDKDF come from the germline V gene (reference sequence). As DNA, the CDR3 is TGTGCCACCAGCAGGGCCTTGGAGACCCAGTACTTC. Translated, it gives CATSRALETQYF.

V is TRBV28 and J is TRBJ2-7; the match to TRBD1 covers 9 bases. The CDR3 has 13 amino acids. Trimming cost V 10 bases and J 5 bases; bases outside gene matches: 9. Per germline, CDR1 MDHEN and CDR2 SYDVKM. The CDR3 protein is CAIGGQGINEQYF. CDR3 nucleotide sequence: TGTGCCATCGGGGGACAGGGTATAAACGAGCAGTACTTC.

The chain combines TRBV6-1 with TRBJ1-1; D unresolved. The germline gives CDR1 MNHNS, CDR2 SASEGT. The CDR3 loop spans 16 amino acids. Trimming left V 6 bases short and J 7 bases short, with 24 bases between. CDR3 in DNA: TGTGCCAGCAGGCCCACTGGGCGGCCCCGGAAGGTTGAAGCTTTCTTT. This gives the protein CASRPTGRPRKVEAFF.

The chain couples TRBV29-1 to TRBJ2-4; D is perhaps TRBD1 (6 bases). The CDR3 consists of 16 residues. Trimming cost V 4 bases and J 2 bases, with 18 bases left between them. Germline V gives CDR1 SQVTM, CDR2 ANQGSEA. CDR3 region: CSVAQEHRDTKNIQYF. The CDR3 bases are TGCAGCGTTGCACAGGAACACCGGGACACCAAAAACATTCAGTACTTC.

This rearrangement joins TRBV11-2 to TRBJ1-2; a possible D gene is TRBD1 (5 bases). Between the trimmed V and J ends, which lost 4 bases and 5 bases, there was a span of 11 bases. The CDR3 has 13 amino acids. In germline, CDR1 is SGHAT, CDR2 FQNNGV. CDR3 in amino acids: CASSSIDRYGYTF. In DNA form, the CDR3 reads TGTGCCAGCAGCTCCATTGACAGATATGGCTACACCTTC.

V gene TRBV28 combines with J gene TRBJ2-7, with 11 bases identical to TRBD2. Germline V gene sequence: CDR1 MDHEN, CDR2 SYDVKM. The CDR3 is made up of 16 amino acids. J was trimmed by 0 bases and V by 4 bases; bases with no gene match: 5. Here the CDR3 DNA reads TGTGCCAGCAGTTCGAAGACTAGCGGGGACTCCTACGAGCAGTACTTC. As protein: CASSSKTSGDSYEQYF.

This clonotype was picked up a small number of times. This chain joins TRBV12-3 or TRBV12-4 and TRBJ1-1; D is perhaps TRBD1 (5 bases). The V gene lost 6 bases and the J gene lost 0 bases, with 14 bases spanning the gap. The CDR3 spans 15 residues. The CDR3 DNA follows: TGTGCCAGCAGGTCTTCGGGACGCATGAACACTGAAGCTTTCTTT. As protein: CASRSSGRMNTEAFF.

This rearrangement joins TRBV28 to TRBJ1-6, with 10 bases matching TRBD1. The J segment lost 11 bases and the V segment lost 3 bases, leaving 10 bases of the junction unmatched. Germline V CDR1 and CDR2: MDHEN, SYDVKM. This CDR3 is built from 16 residues. The chain's CDR3 is CASSFAGTGVGTPLHF. CDR3 nucleotide sequence: TGTGCCAGCAGTTTCGCCGGGACAGGGGTTGGGACACCCCTCCACTTT.

The sample holds many counts of this clonotype. The V and J genes are TRBV7-2 and TRBJ2-7; maybe TRBD2 (7 bases). Trimming took 3 bases from V and 4 from J, leaving 13 bases between them. The CDR3 consists of 14 residues. Germline CDR1 SGHTA, CDR2 FQGNSA. The CDR3 reads CASSFRGASYEQYF. Here the CDR3 DNA reads TGTGCCAGCAGCTTTCGGGGGGCCTCTTACGAGCAGTACTTC.

A few counts support this clonotype. The chain employs TRBV7-9 and TRBJ2-1, with D possibly being TRBD1 or TRBD2 (6 bases each). Trimming took off 5 bases at V and 6 bases at J, with 14 bases between the two ends. The CDR3 consists of 14 residues. CDR1 and CDR2 (germline): SEHNR, FQNEAQ (reference sequence). Written as DNA, the CDR3 is TGTGCCAGCAGCCCCTCGAAGGGGGGCAATGAGCAGTTCTTC. Protein: CASSPSKGGNEQFF.

This clonotype has a handful of counts. The chain is built from TRBV6-2 or TRBV6-3 and TRBJ2-6; D is unresolved. The CDR3 is made up of 14 amino acids. The V end lost 1 base, the J end lost 0 bases, and 1 base lay between the germline ends. Germline lookup yields CDR1 MNHEY and CDR2 SVGEGT. The DNA for the CDR3 is TGTGCCAGCAGTTACTTCTCTGGGGCCAACGTCCTGACTTTC. This gives the protein CASSYFSGANVLTF.

This clonotype turned up a few times. The V and J genes are TRBV25-1 and TRBJ2-7; the D gene is possibly TRBD1 (6 bases). Trimming removed 8 bases at V and 5 bases at J, with 10 bases between. Per the germline V gene, CDR1 is MGHDK and CDR2 is SYGVNS. The CDR3 loop spans 11 amino acids. This CDR3 is CASLWGHEQYF. The DNA of the CDR3 is TGTGCCAGCTTATGGGGGCACGAGCAGTACTTC.

There are a few counts of this clonotype. This rearrangement joins TRBV20-1 to TRBJ1-2, with a possible D match to TRBD1 (5 bases). Germline CDR1 and CDR2: DFQATT and SNEGSKA (reference sequence). The CDR3 has 14 residues. Trimming stripped 0 bases from V and 5 bases from J, with 13 bases between. This chain's CDR3 is CSARDPRADYGYTF. The CDR3 region has the DNA TGCAGTGCTAGAGATCCCAGGGCCGATTATGGCTACACCTTC.

This clonotype was recorded at least ten times. The rearrangement uses TRBV4-3 and TRBJ1-2; the match to TRBD1 covers 11 bases. CDR3 length equals 14 residues. J gave up 6 bases and V 1 base, and 1 base lay outside the gene matches. Germline-derived CDR1 and CDR2 are LGHNA and YSLEER. CDR3 bases: TGCGCCAGCAGCCAAGGGACAGGGGGCAATGGCTACACCTTC. This gives the protein CASSQGTGGNGYTF.